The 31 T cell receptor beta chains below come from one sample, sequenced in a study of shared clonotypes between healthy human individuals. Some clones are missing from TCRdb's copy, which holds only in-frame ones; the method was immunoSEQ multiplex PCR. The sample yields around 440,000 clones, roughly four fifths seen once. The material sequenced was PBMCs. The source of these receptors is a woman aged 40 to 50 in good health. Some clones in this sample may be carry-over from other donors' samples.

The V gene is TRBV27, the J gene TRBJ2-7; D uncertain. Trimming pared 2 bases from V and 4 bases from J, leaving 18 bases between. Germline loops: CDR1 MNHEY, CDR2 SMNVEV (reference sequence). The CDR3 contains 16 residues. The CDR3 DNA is TGTGCCAGCAGTTTAAGGCCCACAAGGGCCAGTTACGAGCAGTACTTC. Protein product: CASSLRPTRASYEQYF.

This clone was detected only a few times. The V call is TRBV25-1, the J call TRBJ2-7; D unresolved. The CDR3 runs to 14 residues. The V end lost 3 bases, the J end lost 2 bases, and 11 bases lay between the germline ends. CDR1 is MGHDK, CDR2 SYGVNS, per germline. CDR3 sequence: CASSESRPPYEQYF. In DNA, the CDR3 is TGTGCCAGCAGTGAGTCCAGGCCCCCCTACGAGCAGTACTTC.

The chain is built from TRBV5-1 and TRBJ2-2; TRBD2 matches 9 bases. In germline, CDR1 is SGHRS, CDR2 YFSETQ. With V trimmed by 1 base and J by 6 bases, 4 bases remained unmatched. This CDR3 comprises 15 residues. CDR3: CASSLIAGVAGELFF. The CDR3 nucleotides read TGCGCCAGCAGCTTGATAGCGGGAGTGGCCGGGGAGCTGTTTTTT.

The CDR3 DNA follows: TGTGCCAGCAGTGGTCGGAGGGCGGAAAACATTCAGTACTTC. It is translated as CASSGRRAENIQYF. This chain joins TRBV2 and TRBJ2-4; a possible D gene is TRBD2 (6 bases). The germline V gene encodes CDR1 SNHLY and CDR2 FYNNEI. CDR3 size: 14 residues. V was shortened by 4 bases and J by 5 bases, with 12 bases between the two germline ends.

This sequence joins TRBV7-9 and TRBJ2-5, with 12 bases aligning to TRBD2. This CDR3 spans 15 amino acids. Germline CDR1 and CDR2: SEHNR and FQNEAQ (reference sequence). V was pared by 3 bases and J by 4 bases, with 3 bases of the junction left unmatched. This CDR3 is CASSLSSGRVETQYF. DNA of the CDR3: TGTGCCAGCAGCTTGTCTAGCGGGAGGGTAGAGACCCAGTACTTC. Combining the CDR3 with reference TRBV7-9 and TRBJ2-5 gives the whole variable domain DTGVSQNPRHKITKRGQNVTFRCDPISEHNRLYWYRQTLGQGPEFLTYFQNEAQLEKSRLLSDRFSAERPKGSFSTLEIQRTEQGDSAMYLCASSLSSGRVETQYFGPGTRLLVL.

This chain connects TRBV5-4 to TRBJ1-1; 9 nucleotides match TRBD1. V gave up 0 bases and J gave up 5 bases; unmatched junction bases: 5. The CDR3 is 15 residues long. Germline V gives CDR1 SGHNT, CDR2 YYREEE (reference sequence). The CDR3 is CASSLGGQGRTEAFF. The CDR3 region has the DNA TGTGCCAGCAGCTTGGGGGGACAGGGAAGAACTGAAGCTTTCTTT.

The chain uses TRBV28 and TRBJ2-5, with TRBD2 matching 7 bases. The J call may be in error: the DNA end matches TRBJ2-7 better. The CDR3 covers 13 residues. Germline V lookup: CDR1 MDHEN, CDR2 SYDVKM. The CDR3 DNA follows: TGTGCCAGCAGATCCGGGGGGAGCTACGAGCAGTACTTC. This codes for CASRSGGSYEQYF.

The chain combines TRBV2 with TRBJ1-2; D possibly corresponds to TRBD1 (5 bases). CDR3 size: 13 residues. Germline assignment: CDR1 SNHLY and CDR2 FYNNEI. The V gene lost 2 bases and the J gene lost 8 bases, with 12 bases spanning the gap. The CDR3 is CASSERQGWGYTF. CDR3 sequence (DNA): TGTGCCAGCAGTGAAAGGCAGGGTTGGGGCTACACCTTC.

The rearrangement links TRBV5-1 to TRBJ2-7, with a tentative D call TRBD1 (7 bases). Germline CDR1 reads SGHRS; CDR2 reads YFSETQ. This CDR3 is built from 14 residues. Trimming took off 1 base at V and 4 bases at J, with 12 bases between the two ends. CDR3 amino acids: CASSLMQGGYEQYF. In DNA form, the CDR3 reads TGCGCCAGCAGCTTGATGCAGGGGGGTTACGAGCAGTACTTC.

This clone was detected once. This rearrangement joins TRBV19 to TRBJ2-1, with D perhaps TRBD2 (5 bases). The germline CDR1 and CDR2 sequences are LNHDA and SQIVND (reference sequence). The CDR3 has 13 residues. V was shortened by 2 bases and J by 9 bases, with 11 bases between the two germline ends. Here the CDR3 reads CASSILSGGEQFF. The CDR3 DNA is TGTGCCAGTAGTATACTCAGCGGAGGTGAGCAGTTCTTC.

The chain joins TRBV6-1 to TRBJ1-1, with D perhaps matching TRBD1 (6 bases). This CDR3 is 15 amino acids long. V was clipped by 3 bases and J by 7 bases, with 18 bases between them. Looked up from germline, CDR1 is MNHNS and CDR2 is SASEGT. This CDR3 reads CASSEPGRGLNEAFF. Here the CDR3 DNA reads TGTGCCAGCAGTGAGCCGGGTCGGGGGCTGAATGAAGCTTTCTTT.

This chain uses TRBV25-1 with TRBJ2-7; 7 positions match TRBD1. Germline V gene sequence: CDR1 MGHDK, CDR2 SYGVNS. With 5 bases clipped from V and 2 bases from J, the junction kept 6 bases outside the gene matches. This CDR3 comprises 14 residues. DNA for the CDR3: TGTGCCAGCAGTAGACCGGGACAGACCTACGAGCAGTACTTC. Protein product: CASSRPGQTYEQYF.

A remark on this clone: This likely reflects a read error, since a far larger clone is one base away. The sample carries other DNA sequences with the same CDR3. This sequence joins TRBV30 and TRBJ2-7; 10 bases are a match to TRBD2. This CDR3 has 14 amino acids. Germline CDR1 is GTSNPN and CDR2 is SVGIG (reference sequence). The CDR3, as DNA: TGTGCCTGGAGTAGGGGACTAGCGATATACGAACAGTACTTC. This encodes CAWSRGLAIYEQYF.

CDR3 nucleotide sequence: TGTGCCAGCAGTCAAGCCGGACAGGGCTCCTACGAGCAGTACTTC. Protein sequence: CASSQAGQGSYEQYF. This chain links TRBV7-9 with TRBJ2-7; 8 bases agree with TRBD1. With 6 bases clipped from V and 0 bases from J, the junction kept 7 bases outside the gene matches. Germline CDR1 SEHNR, CDR2 FQNEAQ (reference sequence). The CDR3 extends over 15 amino acids.

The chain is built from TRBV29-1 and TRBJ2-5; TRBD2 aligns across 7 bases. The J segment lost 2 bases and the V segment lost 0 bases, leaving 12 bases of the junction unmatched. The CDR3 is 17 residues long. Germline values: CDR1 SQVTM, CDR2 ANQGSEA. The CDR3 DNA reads TGCAGCGTTGAAGACCTTTTGAGCGGGGAGATACAAGAGACCCAGTACTTC. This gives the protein CSVEDLLSGEIQETQYF.

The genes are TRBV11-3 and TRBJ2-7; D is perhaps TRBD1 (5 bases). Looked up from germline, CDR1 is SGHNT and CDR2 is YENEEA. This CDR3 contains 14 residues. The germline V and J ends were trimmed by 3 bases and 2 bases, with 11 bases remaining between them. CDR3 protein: CASSFSDIAYEQYF. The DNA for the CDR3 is TGTGCCAGCAGCTTCTCGGACATAGCCTACGAGCAGTACTTC.

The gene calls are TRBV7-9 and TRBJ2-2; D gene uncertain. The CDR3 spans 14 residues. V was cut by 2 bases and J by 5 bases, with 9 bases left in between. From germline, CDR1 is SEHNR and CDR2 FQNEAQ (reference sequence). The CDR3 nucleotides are TGTGCCAGCAGCTTACTGTTGGGAACCGGGGAGCTGTTTTTT. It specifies CASSLLLGTGELFF.

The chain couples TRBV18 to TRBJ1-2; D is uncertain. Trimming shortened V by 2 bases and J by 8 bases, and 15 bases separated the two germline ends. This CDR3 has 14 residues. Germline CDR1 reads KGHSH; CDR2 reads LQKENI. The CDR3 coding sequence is TGTGCCAGCTCACCAGCGGGCGAGTTACCGGGCTACACCTTC. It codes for CASSPAGELPGYTF.

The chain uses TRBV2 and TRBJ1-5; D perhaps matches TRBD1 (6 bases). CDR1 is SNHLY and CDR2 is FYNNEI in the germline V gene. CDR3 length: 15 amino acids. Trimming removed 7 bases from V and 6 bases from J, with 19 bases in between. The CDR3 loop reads CASKGTGRETQPQHF. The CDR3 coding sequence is TGTGCCAGCAAGGGCACAGGGAGGGAAACTCAGCCCCAGCATTTT.

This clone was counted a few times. CDR3 sequence (DNA): TGCGCCAGCAGCCCAACCCCGGGACAGGGGGCGCGGGAGCTGTTTTTT. Translation: CASSPTPGQGARELFF. This rearrangement joins TRBV5-1 to TRBJ2-2, with 12 bases matching TRBD1. The CDR3 runs to 16 residues. From germline, CDR1 is SGHRS and CDR2 YFSETQ. V trimming: 4 bases; J trimming: 9 bases; junction bases outside the gene matches: 10.

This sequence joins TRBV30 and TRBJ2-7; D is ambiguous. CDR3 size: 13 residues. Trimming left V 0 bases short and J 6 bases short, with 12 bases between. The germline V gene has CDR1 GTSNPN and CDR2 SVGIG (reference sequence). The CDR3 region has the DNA TGTGCCTGGAGTGTCACTCATAGGGCCGAGCAGTACTTC. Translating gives CAWSVTHRAEQYF.

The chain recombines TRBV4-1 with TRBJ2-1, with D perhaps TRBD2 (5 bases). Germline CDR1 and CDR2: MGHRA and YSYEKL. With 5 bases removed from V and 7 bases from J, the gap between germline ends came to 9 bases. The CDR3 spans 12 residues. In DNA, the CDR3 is TGCGCCAGCAGCGACTACCGGAATGAGCAGTTCTTC. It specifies CASSDYRNEQFF.

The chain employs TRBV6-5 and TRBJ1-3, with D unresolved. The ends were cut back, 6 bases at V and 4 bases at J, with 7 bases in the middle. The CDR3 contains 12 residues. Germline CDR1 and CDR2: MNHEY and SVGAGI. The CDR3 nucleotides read TGTGCCAGCAGGGGAGACGGAAACACCATATATTTT. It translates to CASRGDGNTIYF.

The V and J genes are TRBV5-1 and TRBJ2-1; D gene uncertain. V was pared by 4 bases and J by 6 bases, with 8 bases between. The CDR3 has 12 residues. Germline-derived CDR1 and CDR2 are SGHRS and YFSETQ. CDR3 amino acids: CASSDVVNEQFF. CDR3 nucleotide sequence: TGCGCCAGCAGCGACGTGGTCAATGAGCAGTTCTTC. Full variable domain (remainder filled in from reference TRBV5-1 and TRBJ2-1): KAGVTQTPRYLIKTRGQQVTLSCSPISGHRSVSWYQQTPGQGLQFLFEYFSETQRNKGNFPGRFSGRQFSNSRSEMNVSTLELGDSALYLCASSDVVNEQFFGPGTRLTVL.

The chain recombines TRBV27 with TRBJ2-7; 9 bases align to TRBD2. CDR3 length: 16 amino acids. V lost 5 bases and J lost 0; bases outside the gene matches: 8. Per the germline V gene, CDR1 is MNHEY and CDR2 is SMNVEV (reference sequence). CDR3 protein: CASSPRLAVSSYEQYF. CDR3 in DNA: TGTGCCAGCAGTCCCAGACTAGCGGTGAGCTCCTACGAGCAGTACTTC.

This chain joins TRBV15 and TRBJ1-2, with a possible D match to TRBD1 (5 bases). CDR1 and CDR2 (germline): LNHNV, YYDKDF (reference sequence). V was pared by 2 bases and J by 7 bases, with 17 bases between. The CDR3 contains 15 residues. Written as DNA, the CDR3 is TGTGCCACCAGCAGACCCGGATCGGGGGTTGGTGGCTACACCTTC. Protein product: CATSRPGSGVGGYTF.

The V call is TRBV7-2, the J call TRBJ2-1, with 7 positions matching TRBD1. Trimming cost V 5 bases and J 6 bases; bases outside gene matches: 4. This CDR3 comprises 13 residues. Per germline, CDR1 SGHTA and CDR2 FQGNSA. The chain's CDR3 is CASSQGQPNEQFF. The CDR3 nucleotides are TGTGCCAGCAGCCAGGGACAGCCCAATGAGCAGTTCTTC. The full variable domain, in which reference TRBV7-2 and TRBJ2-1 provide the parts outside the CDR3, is GAGVSQSPSNKVTEKGKDVELRCDPISGHTALYWYRQSLGQGLEFLIYFQGNSAPDKSGLPSDRFSAERTGGSVSTLTIQRTQQEDSAVYLCASSQGQPNEQFFGPGTRLTVL.

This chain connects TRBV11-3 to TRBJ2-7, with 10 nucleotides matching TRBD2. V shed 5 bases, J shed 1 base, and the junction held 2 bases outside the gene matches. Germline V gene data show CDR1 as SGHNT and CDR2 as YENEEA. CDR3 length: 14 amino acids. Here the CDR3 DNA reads TGTGCCAGCAGCCTTAGCGGGAGGTCCTACGAGCAGTACTTC. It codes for CASSLSGRSYEQYF.

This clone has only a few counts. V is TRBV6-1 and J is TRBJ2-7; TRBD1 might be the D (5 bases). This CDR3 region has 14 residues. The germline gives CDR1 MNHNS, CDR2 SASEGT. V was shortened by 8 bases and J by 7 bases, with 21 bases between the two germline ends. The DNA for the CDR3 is TGTGCCAGCCTTTTTCTGGGCAGGGAAGGGGAGCAGTACTTC. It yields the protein CASLFLGREGEQYF.

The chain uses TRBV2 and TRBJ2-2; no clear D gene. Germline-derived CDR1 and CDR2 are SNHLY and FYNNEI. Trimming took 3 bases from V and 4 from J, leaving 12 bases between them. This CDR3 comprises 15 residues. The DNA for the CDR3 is TGTGCCAGCAGTGATCCGGCAGCGACCACCGGGGAGCTGTTTTTT. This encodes CASSDPAATTGELFF.

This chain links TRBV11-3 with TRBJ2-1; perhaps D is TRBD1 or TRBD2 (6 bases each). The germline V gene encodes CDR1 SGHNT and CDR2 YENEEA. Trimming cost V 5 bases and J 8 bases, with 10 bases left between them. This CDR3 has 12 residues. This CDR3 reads CASSPRGDEQFF. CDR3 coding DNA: TGTGCCAGCAGCCCGAGGGGGGATGAGCAGTTCTTC.